One sample yielded the 29 T cell receptor beta chains listed below, sequenced in a study of shared clonotypes between healthy human individuals. Method: immunoSEQ multiplex PCR; TCRdb's copy keeps in-frame clones and lacks some. The data show 550,000 to 700,000 clones, more than 70% seen once. Sequencing was done on a sample of memory CD4+ T cells sorted from blood. Subset noted: CD45RA-negative fraction. The receptors stem from a woman aged 25 to 39 in good health.

The chain links TRBV19 to TRBJ2-2; the D is unclear. V was cut by 7 bases and J by 1 base, with 7 bases left in between. The germline V gene encodes CDR1 LNHDA and CDR2 SQIVND (reference sequence). This CDR3 region has 13 residues. CDR3: CASIRVNTGELFF. CDR3 in DNA: TGTGCCAGTATTAGAGTGAACACCGGGGAGCTGTTTTTT.

The rearrangement uses TRBV5-1 and TRBJ2-7; a possible D gene is TRBD1 (6 bases). Trimming cost V 4 bases and J 3 bases, with 17 bases left between them. Germline V CDR1 and CDR2: SGHRS, YFSETQ. The CDR3 sequence is 15 residues long. DNA of the CDR3: TGCGCCAGCAGCGACCCCATCAGGGGATTCTACGAGCAGTACTTC. It codes for CASSDPIRGFYEQYF.

V is TRBV5-6 and J is TRBJ2-5, with unresolved D. CDR3 length: 15 residues. Germline CDR1 SGHDT, CDR2 YYEEEE. Trimming took 4 bases from V and 1 from J, leaving 14 bases between them. CDR3 DNA sequence: TGTGCCAGCAGCCGCGTAGTGGGCGTCCAAGAGACCCAGTACTTC. Its protein is CASSRVVGVQETQYF.

This clone was found a few times. The chain couples TRBV29-1 to TRBJ1-4; D remains ambiguous. Germline V gives CDR1 SQVTM, CDR2 ANQGSEA. The V and J ends lost 7 bases and 8 bases respectively, with 11 bases between them. This CDR3 has 11 residues. CDR3 loop: CSGGQSEKLFF. The DNA of the CDR3 is TGCAGCGGCGGGCAAAGCGAAAAACTGTTTTTT.

The genes are TRBV27 and TRBJ1-5; no firm D call. The CDR3 sequence is 13 residues long. The V gene's germline CDR1 is MNHEY and CDR2 SMNVEV (reference sequence). V lost 7 bases, J lost 2 bases, and 9 bases lay in between. This CDR3 reads CASKSNGNQPQHF. The CDR3 DNA sequence: TGTGCCAGCAAATCGAATGGCAATCAGCCCCAGCATTTT.

This chain links TRBV28 with TRBJ2-7; 7 bases fit TRBD1. The CDR3 contains 14 residues. The germline V gene encodes CDR1 MDHEN and CDR2 SYDVKM. V lost 6 bases, J lost 4 bases, and 9 bases stayed unmatched. The CDR3 nucleotides read TGTGCCAGCAGCCGAGGTCCAGGGGGTTACGAGCAGTACTTC. It encodes CASSRGPGGYEQYF.

This chain links TRBV5-1 with TRBJ1-5; D perhaps matches TRBD1 (5 bases). CDR1 SGHRS and CDR2 YFSETQ come from the germline V gene. Trimming took 8 bases from V and 0 from J, leaving 21 bases between them. The CDR3 runs 17 residues. The CDR3 loop is CARGNWVGPLSNQPQHF. As DNA, the CDR3 is TGCGCCAGGGGAAATTGGGTGGGACCACTTAGCAATCAGCCCCAGCATTTT.

This chain links TRBV2 with TRBJ2-1, with TRBD2 identical over 12 bases. The CDR3 has 15 residues. Trimming removed 5 bases from V and 10 bases from J; junction bases left unmatched: 9. The germline CDR1 and CDR2 sequences are SNHLY and FYNNEI. CDR3: CASSSTSGRDSEQFF. The CDR3 DNA reads TGTGCCAGCAGTTCGACTAGCGGGAGAGATTCAGAGCAGTTCTTC. The whole variable domain, filled in from reference TRBV2 and TRBJ2-1, reads EPEVTQTPSHQVTQMGQEVILRCVPISNHLYFYWYRQILGQKVEFLVSFYNNEISEKSEIFDDQFSVERPDGSNFTLKIRSTKLEDSAMYFCASSSTSGRDSEQFFGPGTRLTVL.

The rearrangement links TRBV5-1 to TRBJ2-5, with TRBD1 matching 12 bases. The CDR3 is made up of 15 amino acids. Germline lookup yields CDR1 SGHRS and CDR2 YFSETQ. The V and J ends lost 1 base and 5 bases, in that order; junction bases with no gene match: 3. The CDR3 DNA sequence: TGCGCCAGCAGCTTGAGGGACAGGGGGCGCGAGACCCAGTACTTC. Encoded protein: CASSLRDRGRETQYF.

CDR3 amino acids: CASSYSPGTGEGYNEQFF. CDR3 nucleotide sequence: TGCGCCAGCAGCTACAGTCCCGGGACAGGGGAGGGGTACAATGAGCAGTTCTTC. The chain recombines TRBV5-1 with TRBJ2-1; 10 nucleotides match TRBD1. The CDR3 spans 18 residues. The V segment lost 3 bases and the J segment 4 bases; nucleotides outside the gene matches: 13. CDR1 and CDR2 from the germline V gene are SGHRS and YFSETQ.

The rearrangement links TRBV7-2 to TRBJ2-1, with D uncertain. Germline V gene sequence: CDR1 SGHTA, CDR2 FQGNSA. The CDR3 runs to 16 residues. The V end was cut by 1 base, the J end by 4 bases, with 14 bases between. The DNA of the CDR3 is TGTGCCAGCAGCTTAGGGAGCCTATACCTTTACAATGAGCAGTTCTTC. Amino acids: CASSLGSLYLYNEQFF.

This clone has just a few counts. This sample also contains other DNA sequences that code for the same CDR3. The chain carries TRBV5-1 and TRBJ2-7; D is tentatively TRBD1 or TRBD2 (5 bases each). V was shortened by 0 bases and J by 0 bases, with 10 bases between the two germline ends. The CDR3 covers 15 residues. Germline CDR1 reads SGHRS; CDR2 reads YFSETQ. CDR3 DNA sequence: TGCGCCAGCAGCTTGGCCGGGACCTACTCCTACGAGCAGTACTTC. Translation: CASSLAGTYSYEQYF.

The rearrangement joins TRBV6-6 to TRBJ2-2; 8 bases line up with TRBD1. Germline loops: CDR1 MNHNY, CDR2 SVGAGI (reference sequence). V was clipped by 5 bases and J by 5 bases; unmatched bases: 4. The CDR3 loop spans 14 amino acids. This chain's CDR3 is CASSRTGGTGELFF. In DNA, the CDR3 is TGTGCCAGCAGTCGCACAGGGGGAACCGGGGAGCTGTTTTTT.

This clone was seen only a few times. This chain links TRBV4-1 with TRBJ1-1, with a possible D match to TRBD1 (6 bases). This CDR3 contains 17 residues. Germline V lookup: CDR1 MGHRA, CDR2 YSYEKL. The V and J ends lost 3 bases and 4 bases respectively, with 21 bases between them. The CDR3 protein is CASSQPRGDILSTEAFF. The CDR3 nucleotides are TGCGCCAGCAGCCAGCCCCGCGGGGACATTCTGTCCACTGAAGCTTTCTTT.

This clone was seen only a few times. The V gene is TRBV5-1, the J gene TRBJ2-1; no definite D call. Trimming left V 0 bases short and J 8 bases short, with 9 bases between. Germline V gene data show CDR1 as SGHRS and CDR2 as YFSETQ. This CDR3 comprises 13 residues. The CDR3, as DNA: TGCGCCAGCAGCTTGGCCAGCCGAGATGAGCAGTTCTTC. It specifies CASSLASRDEQFF.

V is TRBV2 and J is TRBJ1-5, with D uncertain. V shed 2 bases and J shed 2 bases, with 10 bases lying between them. This CDR3 spans 15 amino acids. CDR1 is SNHLY and CDR2 is FYNNEI in the germline V gene. CDR3 nucleotides: TGTGCCAGCAGTGAAAATGGTGGTGGCAATCAGCCCCAGCATTTT. Its protein product is CASSENGGGNQPQHF.

The chain links TRBV11-2 to TRBJ1-1, with D perhaps TRBD1 (6 bases). There are 15 residues in the CDR3. Germline V gene data show CDR1 as SGHAT and CDR2 as FQNNGV. V lost 5 bases and J lost 0, with 13 bases in between. CDR3 DNA: TGTGCCAGCAGCCACGTGGACAGTATGAACACTGAAGCTTTCTTT. Translation gives CASSHVDSMNTEAFF.

This chain connects TRBV28 to TRBJ2-3, with D perhaps matching TRBD1 (6 bases). The germline V gene encodes CDR1 MDHEN and CDR2 SYDVKM. V lost 2 bases, J lost 6 bases, and 12 bases lay in between. The CDR3 consists of 14 residues. The CDR3 nucleotides are TGTGCCAGCAGTTTAGGCAGGGGAAGGGATACGCAGTATTTT. Amino acids: CASSLGRGRDTQYF.

This clone was seen more than once but under ten times. The gene calls are TRBV2 and TRBJ2-1; 7 bases are shared with TRBD2. Germline trimming cut 5 bases from V and 0 bases from J; bases unmatched to any gene: 4. In germline, CDR1 is SNHLY, CDR2 FYNNEI. The CDR3 length is 15 residues. CDR3 amino acids: CASSQGLSSYNEQFF. DNA of the CDR3: TGTGCCAGCAGTCAGGGACTAAGCTCCTACAATGAGCAGTTCTTC.

V usage is TRBV28 and J usage is TRBJ1-5; 7 positions agree with TRBD1. After removal of 6 bases from V and 7 bases from J, the junction contained 9 bases not matched to a gene. Germline V CDR1 and CDR2: MDHEN, SYDVKM. The CDR3 has 14 residues. The CDR3 DNA reads TGTGCCAGCAGGGGGGACAGTAGTTTCCAGCCCCAGCATTTT. Translation gives CASRGDSSFQPQHF.

The V gene is TRBV2, the J gene TRBJ1-2; D gene unclear. Germline V gene lookup returns CDR1 SNHLY and CDR2 FYNNEI. The CDR3 extends over 13 amino acids. Trimming removed 4 bases at V and 4 bases at J, with 10 bases between. The CDR3 sequence is CASSGPGLYGYTF. CDR3 DNA sequence: TGTGCCAGCAGTGGACCCGGTCTCTATGGCTACACCTTC.

The chain carries TRBV19 and TRBJ1-2; 12 positions match TRBD1. Losses at the gene ends were 7 bases for V and 8 bases for J; bases not matched to a gene: 5. Germline CDR1 reads LNHDA; CDR2 reads SQIVND (reference sequence). The CDR3 loop spans 13 amino acids. CDR3 nucleotide sequence: TGTGCCAGTACCGGGACAGGGGGCTTCGGCTACACCTTC. This codes for CASTGTGGFGYTF.

The CDR3: CASSWGQPQYF. The CDR3 DNA is TGTGCCAGCAGCTGGGGGCAGCCCCAGTACTTC. The J gene is TRBJ2-5, the V gene TRBV7-6; weak D call: TRBD1 (6 bases). The germline V and J ends were trimmed by 4 bases and 9 bases, with 9 bases remaining between them. The length of the CDR3 is 11 residues. Per the germline V gene, CDR1 is SGHVS and CDR2 is FNYEAQ.

Points on this clone: The same CDR3 is also encoded by other DNA sequences in this sample. The chain employs TRBV6-1 and TRBJ2-2; D gene ambiguous. The CDR3 totals 12 residues. Trimming took 6 bases from V and 5 from J, leaving 7 bases between them. Germline V gene lookup returns CDR1 MNHNS and CDR2 SASEGT. CDR3 in amino acids: CASRPQTGELFF. DNA for the CDR3: TGTGCCAGCAGGCCACAAACCGGGGAGCTGTTTTTT.

The chain joins TRBV27 to TRBJ1-1; no clear D. Germline CDR1 is MNHEY and CDR2 is SMNVEV (reference sequence). V was shortened by 3 bases and J by 0 bases, with 11 bases between the two germline ends. The CDR3 has 15 amino acids. This chain's CDR3 is CASSLGFHMNTEAFF. The DNA for the CDR3 is TGTGCCAGCAGTTTGGGGTTCCACATGAACACTGAAGCTTTCTTT.

The chain has TRBV28 and TRBJ1-2; D is ambiguous. Between the trimmed V and J ends, which lost 4 bases and 5 bases, there was a span of 11 bases. Germline loops: CDR1 MDHEN, CDR2 SYDVKM. This CDR3 is 13 amino acids long. The CDR3 DNA is TGTGCCAGCAGTTCGGACGGGAAATATGGCTACACCTTC. As protein: CASSSDGKYGYTF.

This clone was seen only a few times. The gene calls are TRBV2 and TRBJ1-2, with no clear D. V gave up 6 bases and J gave up 4 bases, with 18 bases separating them. Germline CDR1 reads SNHLY; CDR2 reads FYNNEI. The CDR3 is 15 residues long. The CDR3 sequence is CASSPRGGSGYGYTF. CDR3 coding DNA: TGTGCCAGCAGCCCCCGGGGAGGGTCGGGCTATGGCTACACCTTC.

The genes are TRBV5-1 and TRBJ2-3; D ambiguous. Trimming took 1 base from V and 2 from J, leaving 11 bases between them. The CDR3 has 15 residues. Germline CDR1 reads SGHRS; CDR2 reads YFSETQ. DNA of the CDR3: TGCGCCAGCAGCTTGCGCTACGGGCACACAGATACGCAGTATTTT. It specifies CASSLRYGHTDTQYF.

V and J are TRBV25-1 and TRBJ2-7; the match to TRBD1 covers 9 bases. CDR3 length equals 14 residues. V dropped 8 bases and J dropped 6; count of bases not matched to a gene: 11. CDR1 MGHDK and CDR2 SYGVNS come from the germline V gene. The CDR3 DNA is TGTGCCAGCGGGAAATCCGGGACAGGGCGCGAGCAGTACTTC. Its protein is CASGKSGTGREQYF.